This TCR beta chain originates from a study of T cell repertoires in cytomegalovirus infection. Background on the study: Public TCR beta signatures indicated both CMV infection and matching HLA type. Study-wide findings and caveats: Across the ex vivo response, the dominant clonotypes were HLA-C-restricted CMV-specific TCR beta clonotypes. Carriage of CMV together with the relevant HLA was identifiable through cumulative public TCR beta family frequency.

This clonotype has a count of ten or more. Antigen specificity is unknown. Germline values: CDR1 SGHTA, CDR2 FQGNSA. The CDR3 contains 13 residues. V lost 5 bases and J lost 6; bases outside the gene matches: 7. TCRdb itself ran the reads through MiXCR, one entry per CDR3 protein. Among approximately 500,000 distinct CDR3 sequences listed, approximately 11% were seen once. This TCR was sampled from a human donor in good health (CMV status not recorded). Some clones in this sample may be carry-over from other donors' samples. Sequenced material: PBMCs. V and J are TRBV7-2 and TRBJ2-7; 7 nucleotides line up with TRBD2. This CDR3 reads CASSPLRGVEQYF. CDR3 DNA: TGTGCCAGCAGCCCCCTTCGGGGGGTCGAGCAGTACTTC.